Below are 17 T cell receptor beta chains sequenced from a single sample in a study of cytomegalovirus exposure and HLA in healthy donors. Vbeta (60) and Jbeta (13) primers were used in the PCR. TCRdb keeps only in-frame clones here, not all; method: immunoSEQ multiplex PCR. Of 150,000 to 200,000 clones listed, 70% to 80% were seen once; the top ten hold less than 1.2%. The sequenced material came from PBMCs. The receptors originated from a woman in her thirties or forties in good health and CMV-seronegative.

The V call is TRBV27, the J call TRBJ2-3; TRBD2 matches 10 bases. In germline, CDR1 is MNHEY, CDR2 SMNVEV (reference sequence). The ends lost 8 bases at V and 4 bases at J; junction bases unmatched: 6. The CDR3 covers 14 residues. The CDR3 reads CASGGLAVSDTQYF. The CDR3 coding sequence is TGTGCCAGCGGCGGACTAGCGGTCTCAGATACGCAGTATTTT.

This clone is a singleton in its sample. The chain carries TRBV14 and TRBJ2-1; 7 bases are a match to TRBD2. V gave up 0 bases and J gave up 13 bases; unmatched junction bases: 9. Germline V lookup: CDR1 SGHDN, CDR2 FVKESK. The CDR3 extends over 14 amino acids. The CDR3 DNA sequence: TGTGCCAGCAGCCAAGACAACTCGGCGGGAGTACAGTTCTTC. This codes for CASSQDNSAGVQFF.

The gene calls are TRBV19 and TRBJ2-1, with TRBD2 matching over 10 bases. The CDR3 is 18 residues long. CDR1 and CDR2 from the germline V gene are LNHDA and SQIVND (reference sequence). V shed 3 bases and J 0 bases; nucleotides not matched to a gene: 8. The CDR3: CASSIPRTSGSSYNEQFF. The CDR3 DNA reads as TGTGCCAGTAGTATCCCTCGGACTAGCGGCTCCTCCTACAATGAGCAGTTCTTC.

The chain recombines TRBV18 with TRBJ2-3; 10 bases line up with TRBD2. Looked up from germline, CDR1 is KGHSH and CDR2 is LQKENI. The CDR3 length is 14 residues. The V and J ends lost 3 bases and 5 bases, in that order; junction bases with no gene match: 2. The CDR3 spells CASSPPSGRDTQYF. The CDR3 DNA is TGTGCCAGCTCACCCCCTAGCGGGAGAGATACGCAGTATTTT.

The chain joins TRBV30 to TRBJ2-1; 11 bases map to TRBD2. The trim removed 2 bases at V and 6 bases at J, leaving 9 bases unmatched. Germline V gives CDR1 GTSNPN, CDR2 SVGIG (reference sequence). The CDR3 spans 16 residues. In DNA, the CDR3 is TGTGCCTGGAGTAAAGGTCTAGCGGGAGGTCGCAATGAGCAGTTCTTC. Amino acids: CAWSKGLAGGRNEQFF. The variable domain in full, completed from reference TRBV30 and TRBJ2-1, reads SQTIHQWPATLVQPVGSPLSLECTVEGTSNPNLYWYRQAAGRGLQLLFYSVGIGQISSEVPQNLSASRPQDRQFILSSKKLLLSDSGFYLCAWSKGLAGGRNEQFFGPGTRLTVL.

The chain combines TRBV6-1 with TRBJ2-7, with no clear D. The germline V gene has CDR1 MNHNS and CDR2 SASEGT. V lost 1 base, J lost 2 bases, and 6 bases lay in between. This CDR3 contains 13 residues. The CDR3 region is CASSEGSAYEQYF. DNA of the CDR3: TGTGCCAGCAGTGAAGGATCAGCCTACGAGCAGTACTTC.

The chain employs TRBV19 and TRBJ1-5, with D possibly matching TRBD1 (5 bases). This CDR3 has 16 amino acids. Germline CDR1 LNHDA, CDR2 SQIVND (reference sequence). Trimming removed 1 base from V and 1 base from J, with 11 bases in between. CDR3 sequence: CASSIVGEGSNQPQHF. The CDR3, as DNA: TGTGCCAGTAGTATAGTAGGGGAGGGAAGCAATCAGCCCCAGCATTTT. Supplemented by reference TRBV19 and TRBJ1-5, the full variable domain reads DGGITQSPKYLFRKEGQNVTLSCEQNLNHDAMYWYRQDPGQGLRLIYYSQIVNDFQKGDIAEGYSVSREKKESFPLTVTSAQKNPTAFYLCASSIVGEGSNQPQHFGDGTRLSIL.

The rearrangement uses TRBV19 and TRBJ1-5; 8 nucleotides line up with TRBD1. The germline CDR1 and CDR2 sequences are LNHDA and SQIVND (reference sequence). V lost 0 bases and J lost 2; bases outside the gene matches: 12. The CDR3 has 19 residues. The CDR3 is CASSIDLVRGRAGNQPQHF. CDR3 nucleotide sequence: TGTGCCAGTAGTATAGATCTTGTCAGGGGGCGCGCGGGCAATCAGCCCCAGCATTTT.

The gene calls are TRBV7-9 and TRBJ1-1; the match to TRBD1 covers 8 bases. The CDR3 loop spans 15 amino acids. V lost 7 bases and J lost 8; bases outside the gene matches: 15. Per the germline V gene, CDR1 is SEHNR and CDR2 is FQNEAQ (reference sequence). Written as DNA, the CDR3 is TGTGCCAGCACCCACCTCGGACAGGGTCAACCCGAAGCTTTCTTT. It translates to CASTHLGQGQPEAFF.

The gene calls are TRBV7-9 and TRBJ2-7; 9 bases line up with TRBD1. The V and J ends lost 5 bases and 5 bases, in that order; junction bases with no gene match: 7. CDR1 and CDR2 from the germline V gene are SEHNR and FQNEAQ (reference sequence). CDR3 length: 14 residues. The CDR3 DNA sequence: TGTGCCAGCAGCCCCCGGACAGGGGCAAACGAGCAGTACTTC. It codes for CASSPRTGANEQYF.

This rearrangement joins TRBV7-3 to TRBJ2-5, with a weak D call TRBD2 (5 bases). The CDR3 covers 14 residues. The V end lost 6 bases, the J end lost 1 base, and 12 bases lay between the germline ends. Per germline, CDR1 SGHTA and CDR2 FQGTGA. DNA for the CDR3: TGTGCCAGCAGTAAGATTGGAGGCCAAGAGACCCAGTACTTC. Translation: CASSKIGGQETQYF.

This chain connects TRBV5-1 to TRBJ2-2; possible D gene TRBD2, 6 bases. The germline gives CDR1 SGHRS, CDR2 YFSETQ. Trimming took 0 bases from V and 3 from J, leaving 12 bases between them. There are 16 residues in the CDR3. The CDR3 sequence: CASSLALARDTGELFF. The CDR3 DNA sequence: TGCGCCAGCAGCTTGGCCCTAGCGAGGGACACCGGGGAGCTGTTTTTT.

This CDR3 reads CSADEGYEQYF. The CDR3 region has the DNA TGCAGTGCTGATGAGGGATACGAGCAGTACTTC. The chain employs TRBV20-1 and TRBJ2-7, with TRBD2 as a possible D gene (5 bases). Germline V lookup: CDR1 DFQATT, CDR2 SNEGSKA (reference sequence). The ends were cut back, 5 bases at V and 4 bases at J, with 9 bases in the middle. The CDR3 has 11 residues.

The chain joins TRBV5-6 to TRBJ2-1; tentative D call: TRBD2 (5 bases). Germline V gives CDR1 SGHDT, CDR2 YYEEEE. This CDR3 has 14 amino acids. V was trimmed by 4 bases and J by 3 bases, leaving 11 bases between them. This chain's CDR3 is CASSRAGVYNEQFF. CDR3 sequence (DNA): TGTGCCAGCAGCCGGGCCGGGGTCTACAATGAGCAGTTCTTC.

This chain uses TRBV2 with TRBJ1-4; possible D gene TRBD1, 6 bases. Trimming left V 7 bases short and J 7 bases short, with 16 bases between. The CDR3 covers 14 residues. CDR1 SNHLY and CDR2 FYNNEI come from the germline V gene. The CDR3, as DNA: TGTGCCAGCAACCCACAGGGTCGGTTTGAAAAACTGTTTTTT. This codes for CASNPQGRFEKLFF.

The chain employs TRBV5-1 and TRBJ1-4; D unclear. V lost 6 bases, J lost 0 bases, and 12 bases lay in between. Germline V gives CDR1 SGHRS, CDR2 YFSETQ. The CDR3 sequence is 15 residues long. This CDR3 reads CASTEPGTTNEKLFF. The DNA of the CDR3 is TGCGCCAGCACCGAACCAGGAACAACTAATGAAAAACTGTTTTTT.

This clone was detected only once. This CDR3 is CASSLGPAGSGPNQPQHF. In DNA, the CDR3 is TGTGCCAGCAGCTTAGGTCCCGCGGGCAGCGGACCTAATCAGCCCCAGCATTTT. This sequence joins TRBV5-6 and TRBJ1-5, with D unclear. V was clipped by 2 bases and J by 4 bases, with 22 bases between them. CDR3 length equals 18 residues. Germline V CDR1 and CDR2: SGHDT, YYEEEE.